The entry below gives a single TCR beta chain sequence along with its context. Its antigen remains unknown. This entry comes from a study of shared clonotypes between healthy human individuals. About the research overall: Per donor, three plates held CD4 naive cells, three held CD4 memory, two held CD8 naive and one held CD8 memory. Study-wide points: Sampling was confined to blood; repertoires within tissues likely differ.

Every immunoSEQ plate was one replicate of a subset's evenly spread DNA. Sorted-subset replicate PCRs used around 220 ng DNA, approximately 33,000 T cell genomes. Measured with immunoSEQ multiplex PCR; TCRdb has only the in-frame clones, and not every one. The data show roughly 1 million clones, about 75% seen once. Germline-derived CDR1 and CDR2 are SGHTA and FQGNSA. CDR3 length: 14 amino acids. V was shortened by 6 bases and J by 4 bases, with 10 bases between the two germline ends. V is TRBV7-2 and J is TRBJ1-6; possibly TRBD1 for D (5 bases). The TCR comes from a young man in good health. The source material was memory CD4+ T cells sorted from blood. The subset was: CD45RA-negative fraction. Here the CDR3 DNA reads TGTGCCAGCAGTGGGGGTCGATATAATTCACCCCTCCACTTT. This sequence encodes CASSGGRYNSPLHF.